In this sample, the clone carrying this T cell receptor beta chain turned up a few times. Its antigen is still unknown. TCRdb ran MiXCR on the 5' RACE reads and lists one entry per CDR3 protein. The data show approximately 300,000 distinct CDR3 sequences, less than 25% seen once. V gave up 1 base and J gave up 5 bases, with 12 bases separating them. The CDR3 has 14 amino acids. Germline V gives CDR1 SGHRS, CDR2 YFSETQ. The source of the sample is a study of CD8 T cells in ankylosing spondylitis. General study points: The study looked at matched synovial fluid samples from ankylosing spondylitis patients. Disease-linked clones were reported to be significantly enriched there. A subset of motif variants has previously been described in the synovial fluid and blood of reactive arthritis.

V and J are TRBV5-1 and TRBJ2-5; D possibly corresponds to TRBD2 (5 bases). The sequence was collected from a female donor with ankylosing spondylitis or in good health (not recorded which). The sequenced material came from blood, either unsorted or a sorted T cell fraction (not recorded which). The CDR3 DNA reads TGCGCCAGCAGCTTGATCGGGGTCGGGGAGACCCAGTACTTC. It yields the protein CASSLIGVGETQYF.